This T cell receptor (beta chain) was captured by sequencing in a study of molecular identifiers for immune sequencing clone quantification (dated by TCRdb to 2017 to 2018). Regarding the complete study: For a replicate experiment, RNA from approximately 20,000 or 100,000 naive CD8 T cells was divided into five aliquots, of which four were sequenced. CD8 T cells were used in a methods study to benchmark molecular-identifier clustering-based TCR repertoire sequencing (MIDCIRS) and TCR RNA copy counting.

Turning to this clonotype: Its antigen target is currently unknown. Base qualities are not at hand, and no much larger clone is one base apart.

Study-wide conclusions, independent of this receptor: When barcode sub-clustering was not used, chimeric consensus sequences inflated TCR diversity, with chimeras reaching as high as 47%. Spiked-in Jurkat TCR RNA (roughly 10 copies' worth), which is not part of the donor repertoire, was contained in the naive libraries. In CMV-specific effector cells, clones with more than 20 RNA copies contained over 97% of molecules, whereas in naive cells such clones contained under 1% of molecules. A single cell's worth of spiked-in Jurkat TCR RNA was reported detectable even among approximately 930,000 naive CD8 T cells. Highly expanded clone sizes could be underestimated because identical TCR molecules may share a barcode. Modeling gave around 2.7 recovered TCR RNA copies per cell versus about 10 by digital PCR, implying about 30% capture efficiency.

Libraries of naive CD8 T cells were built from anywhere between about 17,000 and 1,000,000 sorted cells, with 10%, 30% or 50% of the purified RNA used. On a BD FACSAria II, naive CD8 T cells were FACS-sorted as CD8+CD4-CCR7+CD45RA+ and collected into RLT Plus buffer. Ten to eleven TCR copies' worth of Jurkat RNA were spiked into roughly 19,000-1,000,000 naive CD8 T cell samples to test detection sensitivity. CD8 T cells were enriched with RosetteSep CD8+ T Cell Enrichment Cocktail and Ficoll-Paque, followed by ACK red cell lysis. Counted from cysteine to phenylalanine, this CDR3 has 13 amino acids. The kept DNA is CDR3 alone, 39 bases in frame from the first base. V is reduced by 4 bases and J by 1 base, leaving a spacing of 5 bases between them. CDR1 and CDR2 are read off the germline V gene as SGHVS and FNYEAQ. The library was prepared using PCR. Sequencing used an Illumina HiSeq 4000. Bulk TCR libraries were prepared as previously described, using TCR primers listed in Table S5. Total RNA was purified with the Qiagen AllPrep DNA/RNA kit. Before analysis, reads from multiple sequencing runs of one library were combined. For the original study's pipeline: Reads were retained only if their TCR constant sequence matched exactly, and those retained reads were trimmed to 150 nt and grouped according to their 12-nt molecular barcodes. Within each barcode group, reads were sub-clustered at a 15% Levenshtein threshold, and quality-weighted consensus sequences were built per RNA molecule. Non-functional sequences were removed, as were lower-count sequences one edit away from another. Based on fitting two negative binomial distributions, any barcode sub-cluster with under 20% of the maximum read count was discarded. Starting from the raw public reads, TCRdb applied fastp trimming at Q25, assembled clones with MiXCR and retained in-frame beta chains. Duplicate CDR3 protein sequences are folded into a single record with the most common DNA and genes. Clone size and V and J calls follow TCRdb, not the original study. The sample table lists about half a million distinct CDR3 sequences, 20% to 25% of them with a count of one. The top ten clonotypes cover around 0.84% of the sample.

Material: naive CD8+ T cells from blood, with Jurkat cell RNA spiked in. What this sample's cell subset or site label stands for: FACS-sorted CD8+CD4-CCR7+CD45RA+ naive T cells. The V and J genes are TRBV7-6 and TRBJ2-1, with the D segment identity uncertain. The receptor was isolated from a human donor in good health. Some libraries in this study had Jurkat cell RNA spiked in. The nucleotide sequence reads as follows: TGTGCCAGCAGCTCCGCATCCTACAATGAGCAGTTCTTC. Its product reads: CASSSASYNEQFF. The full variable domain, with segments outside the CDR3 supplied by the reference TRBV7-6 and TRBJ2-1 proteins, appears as GAGVSQSPRYKVTKRGQDVALRCDPISGHVSLYWYRQALGQGPEFLTYFNYEAQQDKSGLPNDRFSAERPEGSISTLTIQRTEQRDSAMYRCASSSASYNEQFFGPGTRLTVL.